This TCR beta chain appears in the sequencing data of a study of T cells after yellow fever vaccination. As for the study in general: With SMART-Seq v4 Ultra Low Input, the fractions containing low cell numbers were prepared.

TCRdb re-called the 5' RACE reads through MiXCR, storing one row per CDR3 protein. The sample yields 450,000 to 600,000 distinct CDR3 sequences, about 15% seen once. V gave up 0 bases and J gave up 8 bases, with 16 bases separating them. This CDR3 contains 15 residues. Germline CDR1 and CDR2: MGHRA and YSYEKL. A few counts support this clonotype. Its antigen is undetermined. Study-wide results and limits: The secondary response was weaker but peaked faster, day 5 versus 15. After the booster, over 95% of CD4 and 75% to 90% of CD8 primary-response clones were re-detected.

This specimen consisted of PBMCs, obtained more than 4 days after the first yellow fever vaccination. This sequence joins TRBV4-1 and TRBJ1-2; D is uncertain. This receptor was obtained from a man aged 18 to 30 who received the YFV17D yellow fever vaccine. The chain's CDR3 is CASSQDSGYARGYTF. CDR3 DNA: TGCGCCAGCAGCCAAGATAGCGGGTATGCTCGCGGCTACACCTTC.